This TCR beta chain was recorded in a study of blood T cell repertoires in COVID-19. With V trimmed by 3 bases and J by 7 bases, 5 bases remained unmatched. Germline CDR1 SEHNR, CDR2 FQNEAQ (reference sequence). The CDR3 extends over 13 amino acids. Sequencing used immunoSEQ multiplex PCR; TCRdb keeps in-frame clones, though not all of them. This sample has 64,000 or so clones; roughly 88% occur once, and the top ten carry around 1.5%. This clone appeared a single time. Sequenced material: peripheral blood. The chain combines TRBV7-9 with TRBJ2-7; 8 nucleotides agree with TRBD2. This receptor was taken from a human donor in a cohort sampled during active COVID-19. In DNA form, the CDR3 reads TGTGCCAGCAGCTTTGGAACTAGCGGAGAGCAGTACTTC. Translation gives CASSFGTSGEQYF.